This T cell receptor (beta chain) derives from a study of cytotoxic CD8 clonotypes in ibrutinib-treated CLL (dated by TCRdb to 2020 to 2023). Some background on the complete study: The cohort was composed of 10 to 11 relapsed/refractory and around 15 treatment-naive patients; IGHV unmutated status was identified in some 17 patients. Partial responses were observed in about 25 patients and complete responses in 2; after a median follow-up of around 64 months, remission was maintained in 14 patients and progression was observed in approximately twelve. Response samples were taken after a median of roughly 12 months on treatment, ranging from about 6 to 36 months. On average, each sample had a few hundred thousand productive templates and more than 85,000 productive rearrangements. Of the approximately 94 people in the trial, around 25 had longitudinal samples available. Cryopreserved peripheral blood mononuclear cells were collected at three points: before therapy, at response, and at either sustained remission or disease progression. Patients were still on ibrutinib when every remission and progressive disease sample was collected. Broader findings and caveats from the paper: Public clonotypes were found to be uncommon and were observed to contract or remain stable during treatment; the increase in clonality was shown to reflect expansion of private clonotypes at ibrutinib response. Clonality rose at ibrutinib response, remained stable during sustained remission, and dropped back toward baseline at progression. Sampling times were not matched between sustained-remission and progressing patients, and lymph node repertoires were not studied. At baseline, clonality was higher than in age-matched healthy donors and showed a strong correlation with circulating CD8+ T-cell counts.

The meaning of the sample's time point label: approximately 2 years on ibrutinib. Around 2 micrograms of genomic DNA were extracted from cryopreserved PBMCs for TCR beta library preparation. Longitudinal blood samples from CLL patients on ibrutinib monotherapy underwent high-throughput TCR beta sequencing. The patients were enrolled in a single-center, open-label phase 2 trial of ibrutinib monotherapy. From cysteine to phenylalanine, the CDR3 is 12 amino acids long. The sequence is cut down to CDR3 DNA, 36 bases in frame from base 1. Taken from the germline V gene, the CDR1 and CDR2 loops are SGHTA and FQGNSA. V gives up 0 bases and J gives up 5 bases, and the segment between their germline ends measures 4 bases. This clone was recorded a few times. Its specific antigen is unknown. No base quality values were provided; no much bigger clone lies one nucleotide off. Other DNA variants within this sample encode the same CDR3.

Each clonotype received, on average, 10x coverage in deep resolution sequencing performed on a MiSeq, where the target depth lay between 1 in 1 million and 1 in 200,000 T cells. The immunoSEQ hsTCRB Kit was used to generate TCR beta libraries. In the paper's pipeline: ImmunoSEQ Data Assistant and ImmunoSEQ Analyzer were used for data analysis, and V, D and J genes were assigned according to IMGT definitions. Clonality, which ranges from 0 to 1, was calculated as one minus the normalized Shannon entropy of productive rearrangement frequencies. Only overrepresented clonotypes making up at least 0.05% of each patient's repertoire were included in the public clonotype analysis. Thirteen repertoires from age-matched healthy donors, obtained from immuneACCESS, served as clonality controls. TCRdb re-hosts the immuneACCESS table, in-frame sequences only. Its copies lack some clones; in the studies checked, an unresolved V gene accounts for under half of them, and the cause for the rest is not known. V and J calls and clone size are given by that table; D and trimming were obtained from the DNA. For this sample the table gives about 150,000 clones, of which roughly 76% were detected only once. Around 4.9% of the sample is held by the ten biggest clonotypes.

The receptor was derived from a human donor with chronic lymphocytic leukemia. The specimen was PBMCs, collected after 24 months of ibrutinib treatment. The rearrangement combines TRBV7-2 with TRBJ2-5; a confident D gene designation cannot be given. The CDR3 protein sequence reads: CASSLAGETQYF. The sequence in DNA is TGTGCCAGCAGCTTAGCGGGGGAGACCCAGTACTTC.